Below, 30 T cell receptor beta chains from the same sample are listed, as sequenced in a study of identical twins. TCRdb used MiXCR to reprocess the 5' RACE reads, holding one entry per CDR3 protein. The repertoire holds about 150,000 distinct CDR3 sequences, with roughly 3.5% as singletons. The sequenced sample consisted of memory T cells sorted from blood. These receptors all stem from a man younger than 35 in good health.

This clonotype was seen many times. This chain joins TRBV4-2 and TRBJ1-5; D not resolved. V was shortened by 0 bases and J by 0 bases, with 3 bases between the two germline ends. The germline V gene encodes CDR1 LGHNA and CDR2 YNFKEQ. The CDR3 length is 14 residues. CDR3 sequence (DNA): TGTGCCAGCAGCCAAGACGGTAGCAATCAGCCCCAGCATTTT. Its protein is CASSQDGSNQPQHF.

This clonotype was found many times. V gene TRBV7-2 combines with J gene TRBJ2-5; 7 positions match TRBD2. V lost 0 bases to trimming and J lost 2 bases; unmatched junction nucleotides: 6. The germline V gene has CDR1 SGHTA and CDR2 FQGNSA. This CDR3 region has 16 residues. The CDR3 nucleotides are TGTGCCAGCAGCTTAGCTTGGGCTAGCGGACAAGAGACCCAGTACTTC. Translation gives CASSLAWASGQETQYF.

This clonotype was counted ten times or more. The rearrangement links TRBV29-1 to TRBJ2-1, with TRBD2 matching 11 bases. The ends lost 6 bases at V and 1 base at J; junction bases unmatched: 5. Germline V gives CDR1 SQVTM, CDR2 ANQGSEA. This CDR3 has 15 amino acids. The CDR3 loop reads CSVIGTSGSYNEQFF. In nucleotides, the CDR3 is TGCAGCGTAATTGGGACTAGCGGTTCCTACAATGAGCAGTTCTTC.

This clonotype has a count of ten or more. The gene calls are TRBV11-2 and TRBJ2-5; 8 nucleotides match TRBD1. This CDR3 spans 14 amino acids. Trimming cost V 5 bases and J 4 bases; bases outside gene matches: 6. CDR1 is SGHAT, CDR2 FQNNGV, per germline. CDR3 amino acids: CASSDQGARETQYF. CDR3 DNA: TGTGCCAGCAGCGACCAGGGGGCGCGAGAGACCCAGTACTTC.

This clonotype came up many times. V is TRBV19 and J is TRBJ2-7, with 10 bases that match TRBD2. Germline V CDR1 and CDR2: LNHDA, SQIVND (reference sequence). Losses at the gene ends were 5 bases for V and 2 bases for J; bases not matched to a gene: 12. This CDR3 comprises 17 residues. The CDR3 coding sequence is TGTGCCAGTAGTTCCCCACAGCTAGCGGGAGTTGCCTACGAGCAGTACTTC. Protein product: CASSSPQLAGVAYEQYF.

This clonotype has ten or more counts. The J gene is TRBJ2-3, the V gene TRBV2, with 12 positions matching TRBD2. V gave up 2 bases and J gave up 5 bases; unmatched junction bases: 8. Germline V gene sequence: CDR1 SNHLY, CDR2 FYNNEI. This CDR3 is 17 amino acids long. The CDR3, as DNA: TGTGCCAGCAGTGAATGGAAAAGACTAGCGGGGGAAGATACGCAGTATTTT. Amino acids: CASSEWKRLAGEDTQYF.

The chain combines TRBV4-2 with TRBJ1-5, with D perhaps matching TRBD1 (5 bases). The CDR3 contains 15 residues. Trimming took off 0 bases at V and 4 bases at J, with 10 bases between the two ends. The germline V gene has CDR1 LGHNA and CDR2 YNFKEQ. CDR3 DNA sequence: TGTGCCAGCAGCCAAGATGGGGGGACGAATCAGCCCCAGCATTTT. Translation: CASSQDGGTNQPQHF.

This clonotype was seen many times. The V gene is TRBV7-2, the J gene TRBJ2-2; 11 bases are shared with TRBD2. V was clipped by 3 bases and J by 6 bases; unmatched bases: 6. Germline V gene sequence: CDR1 SGHTA, CDR2 FQGNSA. The CDR3 runs 16 residues. The CDR3 reads CASSLTSGMWSGELFF. In nucleotides, the CDR3 is TGTGCCAGCAGCTTGACTAGCGGGATGTGGTCCGGGGAGCTGTTTTTT.

This clonotype has just a few counts. The rearrangement links TRBV20-1 to TRBJ1-1; possible D gene TRBD1, 5 bases. V dropped 6 bases and J dropped 3 bases, with 14 bases sitting between them. The CDR3 consists of 13 residues. Germline CDR1 reads DFQATT; CDR2 reads SNEGSKA (reference sequence). CDR3 loop: CSAEGVFDTEAFF. The CDR3 DNA follows: TGCAGTGCAGAAGGGGTCTTTGACACTGAAGCTTTCTTT.

This clonotype was found many times. The chain joins TRBV9 to TRBJ2-5; no clear D. The V end lost 3 bases, the J end lost 1 base, and 7 bases lay between the germline ends. The CDR3 has 13 amino acids. Germline CDR1 reads SGDLS; CDR2 reads YYNGEE. The CDR3 region has the DNA TGTGCCAGCAGCGAGGCCACCCAAGAGACCCAGTACTTC. Amino acid sequence: CASSEATQETQYF.

V gene TRBV29-1 combines with J gene TRBJ1-1; D gene ambiguous. This CDR3 has 11 residues. From germline, CDR1 is SQVTM and CDR2 ANQGSEA. Trimming cost V 3 bases and J 4 bases, with 6 bases left between them. CDR3 amino acids: CSVEWVTEAFF. DNA for the CDR3: TGCAGCGTTGAGTGGGTCACTGAAGCTTTCTTT. The full variable domain, rest sourced from reference TRBV29-1 and TRBJ1-1, is SAVISQKPSRDICQRGTSLTIQCQVDSQVTMMFWYRQQPGQSLTLIATANQGSEATYESGFVIDKFPISRPNLTFSTLTVSNMSPEDSSIYLCSVEWVTEAFFGQGTRLTVV.

This clonotype was found many times. J is TRBJ1-6 and V is TRBV28; D might be TRBD1 (5 bases). The CDR3 totals 15 residues. Germline V CDR1 and CDR2: MDHEN, SYDVKM. V was trimmed by 5 bases and J by 0 bases, leaving 8 bases between them. The CDR3 reads CASSGGSSYNSPLHF. As DNA, the CDR3 is TGTGCCAGCAGTGGGGGGAGCTCCTATAATTCACCCCTCCACTTT.

There are a few counts of this clonotype. CDR3 sequence reads: CASRLGTESGELFF. CDR3 DNA: TGCGCCAGCAGGCTCGGGACAGAGTCCGGGGAGCTGTTTTTT. The J gene is TRBJ2-2, the V gene TRBV10-2; 7 bases are shared with TRBD1. The CDR3 is 14 amino acids. Per germline, CDR1 WSHSY and CDR2 SAAADI. Germline trimming cut 6 bases from V and 6 bases from J; bases unmatched to any gene: 7.

This clonotype was seen ten or more times. This rearrangement joins TRBV7-2 to TRBJ2-1; D ambiguous. Germline V gives CDR1 SGHTA, CDR2 FQGNSA. V shed 4 bases and J shed 8 bases, with 12 bases lying between them. This CDR3 region has 13 residues. The CDR3 protein is CASSSTHVDEQFF. The CDR3 DNA is TGTGCCAGCAGCTCGACGCACGTTGATGAGCAGTTCTTC.

This clonotype was seen many times. J is TRBJ2-1 and V is TRBV5-1; D not certain. Per the germline V gene, CDR1 is SGHRS and CDR2 is YFSETQ. The CDR3 spans 14 residues. Trimming shortened V by 1 base and J by 7 bases, and 12 bases separated the two germline ends. This CDR3 is CASSLYPGSNEQFF. The CDR3 DNA sequence: TGCGCCAGCAGCTTGTATCCAGGTTCGAATGAGCAGTTCTTC.

The chain is built from TRBV7-6 and TRBJ2-3, with D hard to call. The CDR3 runs 15 residues. V shed 5 bases and J shed 3 bases, with 15 bases lying between them. Germline V gene sequence: CDR1 SGHVS, CDR2 FNYEAQ. This chain's CDR3 is CASSPITVGTDTQYF. Written as DNA, the CDR3 is TGTGCCAGCAGCCCCATAACGGTCGGGACAGATACGCAGTATTTT.

This clonotype has at least ten counts. The V call is TRBV27, the J call TRBJ2-4; 8 nucleotides align to TRBD2. This CDR3 contains 16 residues. V dropped 4 bases and J dropped 9; count of bases not matched to a gene: 14. CDR1 is MNHEY, CDR2 SMNVEV, per germline (reference sequence). The CDR3 is CASSSSTSAYTSIQYF. Written as DNA, the CDR3 is TGTGCCAGCAGTTCCTCGACTAGCGCGTATACAAGCATTCAGTACTTC.

This clonotype was observed many times. The chain employs TRBV7-3 and TRBJ2-1; no reliable D call. V was trimmed by 4 bases and J by 4 bases, leaving 14 bases between them. This CDR3 has 15 residues. In germline, CDR1 is SGHTA, CDR2 FQGTGA. The CDR3 region has the DNA TGTGCCAGCAGCTCCGCCTCGATGGAGTACAATGAGCAGTTCTTC. This sequence encodes CASSSASMEYNEQFF.

The sample holds many counts of this clonotype. The rearrangement links TRBV9 to TRBJ2-1; TRBD1 aligns across 8 bases. The CDR3 is made up of 15 amino acids. Germline assignment: CDR1 SGDLS and CDR2 YYNGEE. V lost 5 bases to trimming and J lost 5 bases; unmatched junction nucleotides: 9. The chain's CDR3 is CASSLQPTGDNEQFF. DNA of the CDR3: TGTGCCAGCAGTCTCCAGCCGACAGGGGACAATGAGCAGTTCTTC.

This clonotype was picked up many times. The gene calls are TRBV29-1 and TRBJ2-5; D may be TRBD2 (6 bases). Germline CDR1 SQVTM, CDR2 ANQGSEA. V lost 6 bases and J 6 bases, leaving 17 bases between the germline ends. The CDR3 has 13 residues. This CDR3 is CSVHFGGIKTQYF. The CDR3 DNA sequence: TGCAGCGTACACTTTGGCGGGATCAAGACCCAGTACTTC.

In its sample, this clonotype was seen many times. V gene TRBV5-1 combines with J gene TRBJ2-3, with TRBD1 matching 10 bases. CDR3 length: 14 amino acids. Germline V gene data show CDR1 as SGHRS and CDR2 as YFSETQ. The V segment lost 2 bases and the J segment 8 bases; nucleotides outside the gene matches: 5. The CDR3 region has the DNA TGCGCCAGCAGCTTAGGGGACAGGGGTGGTACGCAGTATTTT. It yields the protein CASSLGDRGGTQYF.

This clonotype was seen at least ten times. V gene TRBV29-1 combines with J gene TRBJ1-2, with a tentative D call TRBD1 (5 bases). The CDR3 covers 14 residues. V lost 0 bases and J lost 5, with 13 bases in between. Germline CDR1 and CDR2: SQVTM and ANQGSEA. The CDR3 coding sequence is TGCAGCGTTGAAGATAAGGGGACCCCTTATGGCTACACCTTC. Protein product: CSVEDKGTPYGYTF.

Of note for this clonotype: Its ends do not fully match the called genes, so a read error is possible. The V and J genes are TRBV6-5 and TRBJ2-1, with D possibly TRBD1 on 6 matching bases. Germline CDR1 MNHEY, CDR2 SVGAGI. The CDR3 consists of 17 residues. CDR3 amino acids: CASSYSPGAKYYNEEFF. In nucleotides, the CDR3 is TGTGCCAGCAGTTACTCGCCAGGGGCGAAGTACTACAATGAGGAGTTCTTC.

There are many counts of this clonotype. CDR3 region: CASRVAGGTVYEQYF. The CDR3 DNA reads as TGTGCCAGCAGAGTAGCGGGAGGCACCGTTTACGAGCAGTACTTC. The chain uses TRBV6-1 and TRBJ2-7, with TRBD2 matching 10 bases. The CDR3 is 15 residues long. Trimming took 6 bases from V and 4 from J; bases not matched to a gene: 9. Germline values: CDR1 MNHNS, CDR2 SASEGT.

This clonotype has at least ten counts. The V and J genes are TRBV24-1 and TRBJ1-5; D might be TRBD1 (5 bases). The CDR3 totals 13 residues. Germline V lookup: CDR1 KGHDR, CDR2 SFDVKD. V was shortened by 7 bases and J by 6 bases, with 12 bases between the two germline ends. The CDR3 reads CATSRGDGQPQHF. CDR3 DNA sequence: TGTGCCACCAGCAGAGGGGACGGTCAGCCCCAGCATTTT.

The table lists this clonotype with many counts. V is TRBV20-1 and J is TRBJ2-1; 10 bases agree with TRBD2. Losses at the gene ends were 4 bases for V and 2 bases for J; bases not matched to a gene: 8. The CDR3 covers 16 residues. Germline loops: CDR1 DFQATT, CDR2 SNEGSKA (reference sequence). DNA of the CDR3: TGCAGTGCTACGCTAGGGAGCGGGAGGGCCTACAATGAGCAGTTCTTC. As protein: CSATLGSGRAYNEQFF.

This clonotype was detected ten times or more. The chain links TRBV7-2 to TRBJ2-7; TRBD1 agrees at 8 bases. From germline, CDR1 is SGHTA and CDR2 FQGNSA. The CDR3 contains 13 residues. The V and J ends lost 4 bases and 6 bases, in that order; junction bases with no gene match: 5. The CDR3 spells CASSWTGSSEQYF. CDR3 DNA: TGTGCCAGCAGCTGGACAGGGTCGAGCGAGCAGTACTTC.

This clonotype was found many times. The CDR3 here is CSASGRAGETQYF. CDR3 sequence (DNA): TGCAGTGCTAGCGGGAGGGCCGGAGAGACCCAGTACTTC. This chain uses TRBV20-1 with TRBJ2-5; 8 nucleotides align to TRBD2. Per germline, CDR1 DFQATT and CDR2 SNEGSKA (reference sequence). The CDR3 runs 13 residues. Losses at the gene ends were 3 bases for V and 4 bases for J; bases not matched to a gene: 4.

This clonotype was seen ten or more times. The chain links TRBV11-2 to TRBJ2-3; 8 nucleotides line up with TRBD1. J gave up 0 bases and V 5 bases, and 10 bases lay outside the gene matches. There are 17 residues in the CDR3. Germline V gene data show CDR1 as SGHAT and CDR2 as FQNNGV. The DNA for the CDR3 is TGTGCCAGCAGCCCCCCCGCAGGGGGCGGTAGCACAGATACGCAGTATTTT. This sequence encodes CASSPPAGGGSTDTQYF.

This clonotype came up many times. The chain uses TRBV6-1 and TRBJ2-5; the D gene is possibly TRBD1 (6 bases). There are 13 residues in the CDR3. V shed 6 bases and J shed 5 bases, with 13 bases lying between them. CDR1 and CDR2 (germline): MNHNS, SASEGT. The CDR3, as DNA: TGTGCCAGCAGAGCCACAGGGACGGAGACCCAGTACTTC. This codes for CASRATGTETQYF.